This T cell receptor beta chain was retrieved from a study of blood T cell repertoires in COVID-19. Study context: There were acute and convalescent COVID-19 samples, and they came from the United States, Italy and Spain. PBMCs, B-cell-depleted T cells, or T cells provided the cDNA or gDNA that made up the material.

Per the authors' pipeline: Amplifying reference gene primers gave estimates of nucleated cell counts. TCRdb's table, derived via immunoSEQ multiplex PCR, lists solely in-frame clones and lacks some. The DNA gave D and trimming, while V, J and clone size come from that table. The sample yields around 56,000 clones, 80% to 90% seen once. This clone appeared a single time. From germline, CDR1 is LGHNA and CDR2 YNFKEQ. The CDR3 extends over 15 amino acids. V dropped 7 bases and J dropped 4 bases, with 19 bases sitting between them. This TCR was recovered from a human donor in a cohort sampled during active COVID-19. The sample was peripheral blood. This rearrangement joins TRBV4-2 to TRBJ1-2, with D possibly matching TRBD1 (5 bases). CDR3 sequence (DNA): TGTGCCAGCACCCTAAATGGGGGGTCGCCCTATGGCTACACCTTC. This sequence encodes CASTLNGGSPYGYTF.